A single sample gave rise to the 26 T cell receptor beta chains below, sequenced in a study of cytomegalovirus exposure and HLA in healthy donors. The PCR ran on 60 Vbeta and 13 Jbeta primers. Here immunoSEQ multiplex PCR was the method, and the copy in TCRdb shows in-frame clones only, minus some. The sample carries about 160,000 clones, roughly three quarters recorded once. The sample taken for sequencing was PBMCs. The receptors were gathered from a man between 60 and 75 years old in good health and CMV-seronegative.

This chain links TRBV5-1 with TRBJ2-2, with 7 nucleotides matching TRBD2. Germline V CDR1 and CDR2: SGHRS, YFSETQ. The CDR3 contains 15 residues. V shed 7 bases and J 7 bases; nucleotides not matched to a gene: 13. Here the CDR3 reads CASLSLAESGGELFF. In DNA form, the CDR3 reads TGCGCCAGCTTAAGCCTAGCGGAGAGTGGCGGGGAGCTGTTTTTT.

This sequence joins TRBV30 and TRBJ1-1, with TRBD1 as a possible D gene (6 bases). CDR3 size: 13 residues. Germline loops: CDR1 GTSNPN, CDR2 SVGIG (reference sequence). V lost 5 bases to trimming and J lost 5 bases, with 15 bases between them. The CDR3 DNA sequence: TGTGCCTGGCAGGGGCAGGAAGTGACTGAAGCTTTCTTT. Its protein is CAWQGQEVTEAFF.

The chain has TRBV9 and TRBJ2-3; a possible D gene is TRBD2 (5 bases). This CDR3 is 16 amino acids long. The germline V and J ends were trimmed by 0 bases and 1 base, with 12 bases remaining between them. Germline V gene data show CDR1 as SGDLS and CDR2 as YYNGEE. This CDR3 reads CASSVAGARGTDTQYF. For the CDR3, the DNA is TGTGCCAGCAGCGTAGCGGGCGCGAGGGGCACAGATACGCAGTATTTT.

This chain connects TRBV27 to TRBJ2-3; 7 bases fit TRBD1. This CDR3 is 15 amino acids long. The germline CDR1 and CDR2 sequences are MNHEY and SMNVEV (reference sequence). V lost 7 bases and J lost 2; bases outside the gene matches: 9. Written as DNA, the CDR3 is TGTGCCAGCACATCTGGGACAGCCTACACAGATACGCAGTATTTT. It codes for CASTSGTAYTDTQYF.

This chain links TRBV5-4 with TRBJ2-1, with 9 nucleotides matching TRBD1. Unmatched junction bases numbered 10, after V lost 0 bases and J lost 9 bases. CDR1 and CDR2 from the germline V gene are SGHNT and YYREEE (reference sequence). This CDR3 has 16 amino acids. The CDR3 DNA is TGTGCCAGCAGCTTGGGGGGGACAGGGTTTAACGGTGAGCAGTTCTTC. Translated: CASSLGGTGFNGEQFF.

This clone was recorded a few times. J is TRBJ1-2 and V is TRBV10-3; 9 bases align to TRBD1. V was clipped by 3 bases and J by 4 bases; unmatched bases: 3. Per the germline V gene, CDR1 is ENHRY and CDR2 is SYGVKD. This CDR3 has 14 amino acids. The CDR3 here is CAISDETGGYGYTF. In DNA form, the CDR3 reads TGTGCCATCAGTGACGAGACAGGGGGCTATGGCTACACCTTC.

The chain joins TRBV5-1 to TRBJ2-7; 7 bases map to TRBD1. The CDR3 length is 13 residues. V lost 3 bases, J lost 0 bases, and 0 bases stayed unmatched. Germline CDR1 reads SGHRS; CDR2 reads YFSETQ. CDR3 residues: CASSWDSSYEQYF. The CDR3 region has the DNA TGCGCCAGCAGCTGGGACAGCTCCTACGAGCAGTACTTC.

The CDR3 region is CASSRETGMGQETQYF. The CDR3 region has the DNA TGCGCCAGCAGCCGAGAGACAGGGATGGGTCAAGAGACCCAGTACTTC. The chain joins TRBV4-1 to TRBJ2-5; 7 nucleotides line up with TRBD1. The J segment lost 2 bases and the V segment lost 4 bases, leaving 10 bases of the junction unmatched. There are 16 residues in the CDR3. Germline-derived CDR1 and CDR2 are MGHRA and YSYEKL.

This chain joins TRBV28 and TRBJ1-5; 11 bases fit TRBD1. The trim removed 4 bases at V and 5 bases at J, leaving 1 base unmatched. Germline V gene lookup returns CDR1 MDHEN and CDR2 SYDVKM. The CDR3 runs 14 residues. The CDR3 reads CASSSGQGDQPQHF. In DNA form, the CDR3 reads TGTGCCAGCAGTTCGGGACAGGGGGATCAGCCCCAGCATTTT.

This clone has just one count. The rearrangement links TRBV2 to TRBJ1-3; D gene ambiguous. Looked up from germline, CDR1 is SNHLY and CDR2 is FYNNEI. V gave up 4 bases and J gave up 0 bases, with 19 bases separating them. The CDR3 loop spans 18 amino acids. The CDR3 loop is CASSAILSGGISGNTIYF. The CDR3 coding sequence is TGTGCCAGCAGTGCCATTCTATCCGGCGGAATCTCTGGAAACACCATATATTTT. The full variable domain, rest sourced from reference TRBV2 and TRBJ1-3, is EPEVTQTPSHQVTQMGQEVILRCVPISNHLYFYWYRQILGQKVEFLVSFYNNEISEKSEIFDDQFSVERPDGSNFTLKIRSTKLEDSAMYFCASSAILSGGISGNTIYFGEGSWLTVV.

The chain carries TRBV30 and TRBJ1-6, with D possibly TRBD1 on 6 matching bases. Germline CDR1 is GTSNPN and CDR2 is SVGIG (reference sequence). This CDR3 comprises 16 residues. V was clipped by 3 bases and J by 5 bases, with 17 bases between them. The CDR3, as DNA: TGTGCCTGGAGCCACAAGTCCGGGACAAATAATTCACCCCTCCACTTT. Encoded protein: CAWSHKSGTNNSPLHF.

The chain recombines TRBV4-2 with TRBJ2-5, with TRBD2 identical over 11 bases. CDR3 length: 17 residues. Germline values: CDR1 LGHNA, CDR2 YNFKEQ. The junction had 13 bases not matched to a gene; V was cut back by 6 bases and J by 4 bases. The CDR3 loop is CASSRTRVAGGRETQYF. CDR3 nucleotide sequence: TGTGCCAGCAGTCGCACGAGGGTAGCGGGGGGGAGAGAGACCCAGTACTTC.

This clone has just a few counts. The chain carries TRBV10-3 and TRBJ2-1; 11 bases fit TRBD1. J gave up 0 bases and V 4 bases, and 5 bases lay outside the gene matches. Germline assignment: CDR1 ENHRY and CDR2 SYGVKD. There are 17 residues in the CDR3. CDR3 coding DNA: TGTGCCATCAGTGGGGGACAGGGGGTCAGCTCCTACAATGAGCAGTTCTTC. Translation gives CAISGGQGVSSYNEQFF.

The J gene is TRBJ1-2, the V gene TRBV2; 8 bases align to TRBD1. Per the germline V gene, CDR1 is SNHLY and CDR2 is FYNNEI. CDR3 size: 12 residues. The trim removed 6 bases at V and 7 bases at J, leaving 4 bases unmatched. The CDR3, as DNA: TGTGCCAGCAGGCGTGACAGGGGTGGCTACACCTTC. This encodes CASRRDRGGYTF.

The rearrangement joins TRBV14 to TRBJ2-2, with D perhaps TRBD2 (5 bases). The germline gives CDR1 SGHDN, CDR2 FVKESK. The CDR3 covers 17 residues. Trimming left V 0 bases short and J 5 bases short, with 16 bases between. CDR3 coding DNA: TGTGCCAGCAGCCAAGATGGGAGACTTCAAATGACCGGGGAGCTGTTTTTT. Its translation: CASSQDGRLQMTGELFF.

This clone was counted a single time. The rearrangement uses TRBV16 and TRBJ2-7; the match to TRBD1 covers 8 bases. CDR3 length equals 15 residues. The V segment lost 4 bases and the J segment 0 bases; nucleotides outside the gene matches: 5. Germline V gene data show CDR1 as KGHSY and CDR2 as FQNENV. DNA of the CDR3: TGTGCCAGCAGCCCCCGGACAGGGACCTCCTACGAGCAGTACTTC. Translating it yields CASSPRTGTSYEQYF. The full variable domain, in which reference TRBV16 and TRBJ2-7 provide the parts outside the CDR3, is GEEVAQTPKHLVRGEGQKAKLYCAPIKGHSYVFWYQQVLKNEFKFLISFQNENVFDETGMPKERFSAKCLPNSPCSLEIQATKLEDSAVYFCASSPRTGTSYEQYFGPGTRLTVT.

V and J are TRBV7-6 and TRBJ2-7; 10 bases agree with TRBD1. With V trimmed by 4 bases and J by 1 base, 4 bases remained unmatched. The CDR3 length is 15 residues. CDR1 and CDR2 from the germline V gene are SGHVS and FNYEAQ. This CDR3 reads CASSSGTGASYEQYF. The CDR3 nucleotides are TGTGCCAGCAGCTCCGGGACAGGGGCATCCTACGAGCAGTACTTC.

This clone was counted between two and nine times. The V and J genes are TRBV5-1 and TRBJ1-1; D possibly corresponds to TRBD1 (5 bases). There are 13 residues in the CDR3. From germline, CDR1 is SGHRS and CDR2 YFSETQ. V lost 7 bases, J lost 0 bases, and 10 bases lay in between. Here the CDR3 reads CASRGTLNTEAFF. For the CDR3, the DNA is TGCGCCAGCCGGGGGACGCTGAACACTGAAGCTTTCTTT.

The chain uses TRBV6-5 and TRBJ1-4; D perhaps matches TRBD1 (5 bases). This CDR3 is 15 amino acids long. Germline CDR1 and CDR2: MNHEY and SVGAGI. V lost 8 bases to trimming and J lost 0 bases, with 13 bases between them. CDR3 region: CASQTASATNEKLFF. CDR3 coding DNA: TGTGCCAGCCAGACAGCGTCGGCAACTAATGAAAAACTGTTTTTT.

This chain uses TRBV5-6 with TRBJ1-1; 8 bases align to TRBD1. Germline-derived CDR1 and CDR2 are SGHDT and YYEEEE. There are 15 residues in the CDR3. After removal of 3 bases from V and 6 bases from J, the junction contained 10 bases not matched to a gene. DNA for the CDR3: TGTGCCAGCAGCTGGGAGGACAGGGAAAATGCTGAAGCTTTCTTT. It encodes CASSWEDRENAEAFF.

The J gene is TRBJ2-3, the V gene TRBV5-1; 8 bases fit TRBD1. V lost 4 bases and J lost 2; bases outside the gene matches: 6. Germline V gene lookup returns CDR1 SGHRS and CDR2 YFSETQ. The CDR3 is 15 amino acids. Here the CDR3 DNA reads TGCGCCAGCAGCCCCGGACAGGGTAACACAGATACGCAGTATTTT. This sequence encodes CASSPGQGNTDTQYF.

The chain joins TRBV5-4 to TRBJ2-5; perhaps TRBD1 as D (6 bases). Trimming pared 4 bases from V and 4 bases from J, leaving 20 bases between. The germline V gene has CDR1 SGHNT and CDR2 YYREEE (reference sequence). The CDR3 is 16 residues long. In nucleotides, the CDR3 is TGTGCCAGCAGCCGTCGGACAGATGGGAAGGGAGAGACCCAGTACTTC. Translating it yields CASSRRTDGKGETQYF.

In its sample, this clone was seen a few times. The chain joins TRBV7-8 to TRBJ2-5, with TRBD1 as a possible D gene (5 bases). The CDR3 extends over 16 amino acids. With 5 bases removed from V and 2 bases from J, the gap between germline ends came to 18 bases. Per the germline V gene, CDR1 is SGHVS and CDR2 is FQNEAQ. The CDR3 DNA follows: TGTGCCAGCAGCCCACGTAAATGGACACTACAAGAGACCCAGTACTTC. Translation gives CASSPRKWTLQETQYF.

The J gene is TRBJ2-7, the V gene TRBV10-3; 7 nucleotides line up with TRBD1. After removal of 3 bases from V and 0 bases from J, the junction contained 8 bases not matched to a gene. Germline V gives CDR1 ENHRY, CDR2 SYGVKD. This CDR3 comprises 16 residues. CDR3 DNA sequence: TGTGCCATCAGTGACCCCACAGGGGACAGCTCCTACGAGCAGTACTTC. This sequence encodes CAISDPTGDSSYEQYF.

The gene calls are TRBV7-6 and TRBJ2-3, with 9 bases lining up with TRBD2. Per germline, CDR1 SGHVS and CDR2 FNYEAQ. The CDR3 consists of 15 residues. With V trimmed by 1 base and J by 4 bases, 3 bases remained unmatched. As DNA, the CDR3 is TGTGCCAGCAGCTTAGTAGCGGGAGCGCCAGATACGCAGTATTTT. This codes for CASSLVAGAPDTQYF.

The chain joins TRBV21-1 to TRBJ1-1; no DNA check was done on the table's D call, TRBD1. TRBV21-1 is a documented pseudogene. The CDR3 sequence is 17 residues long. The CDR3 protein is CASSKRAGGVGNTEAFF. The CDR3 DNA follows: TGTGCCAGCAGCAAACGGGCAGGGGGTGTGGGGAACACTGAAGCTTTCTTT.